The TCR beta chain under discussion was sequenced for a study of T cell responses to AZD1222 COVID-19 vaccine. This CDR3 region has 16 residues. Unmatched junction bases numbered 12, after V lost 3 bases and J lost 4 bases. Germline values: CDR1 DFQATT, CDR2 SNEGSKA (reference sequence). For this clone: The antigen is unknown.

Overall study findings and caveats: Vaccine-related CD4 TCRs covered spike, predominating at 160-218 and 743-854. The study identified only 6 or 7 AZD1222 recipients as seropositive at baseline. Repertoire sampling occurred only after the peak T cell response. White British people made up most donors, females outnumbered males, and clonal diversity was possibly underestimated.

Produced via immunoSEQ multiplex PCR; TCRdb's table is partial and in-frame only. The data contain about 160,000 clones, roughly nine tenths of them seen just once; the ten biggest clones take up 4.4%. This sequence originates from an adult in good health. This specimen consisted of peripheral blood, obtained on day 0 of MenACWY control vaccination. V gene TRBV20-1 combines with J gene TRBJ1-2; TRBD1 matches at 9 bases. The CDR3: CSASPSGTGYGYGYTF. CDR3 nucleotides: TGCAGTGCTAGTCCCTCCGGGACAGGGTATGGCTATGGCTACACCTTC.